The 27 T cell receptor beta chains listed next were all sequenced from one sample in a study of T cells after yellow fever vaccination. Each CDR3 protein is one row after TCRdb ran MiXCR on the 5' RACE reads. Among 500,000 to 650,000 distinct CDR3 sequences, approximately 16% were seen once, and the ten largest hold 17%. Material: PBMCs, obtained 5 to 6 days after the first yellow fever vaccination. These receptor sequences come from a young man who received the YFV17D yellow fever vaccine.

This sequence joins TRBV7-2 and TRBJ2-2; D gene unclear. Trimming stripped 5 bases from V and 7 bases from J, with 11 bases between. The CDR3 has 13 residues. Looked up from germline, CDR1 is SGHTA and CDR2 is FQGNSA. The CDR3 nucleotides read TGTGCCAGCAGCCCCTTAGTCGGCGGGGAGCTGTTTTTT. Translated: CASSPLVGGELFF.

The rearrangement links TRBV7-9 to TRBJ2-2; D call uncertain. Germline V gene sequence: CDR1 SEHNR, CDR2 FQNEAQ (reference sequence). V lost 5 bases to trimming and J lost 6 bases, with 13 bases between them. This CDR3 comprises 14 residues. The chain's CDR3 is CASSRTVGAGELFF. The CDR3 bases are TGTGCCAGCAGCAGAACGGTGGGCGCCGGGGAGCTGTTTTTT.

The rearrangement links TRBV20-1 to TRBJ2-5; D is uncertain. Trimming pared 7 bases from V and 4 bases from J, leaving 10 bases between. Germline-derived CDR1 and CDR2 are DFQATT and SNEGSKA (reference sequence). The length of the CDR3 is 11 residues. DNA for the CDR3: TGCAGTGGGGGAAGTTTAGAGACCCAGTACTTC. Translation gives CSGGSLETQYF.

Only a few counts were recorded for this clonotype. The chain carries TRBV5-4 and TRBJ2-5; no firm D call. Germline V CDR1 and CDR2: SGHNT, YYREEE (reference sequence). The CDR3 sequence is 14 residues long. The V gene lost 9 bases and the J gene lost 3 bases, with 18 bases spanning the gap. The CDR3 is CATFPGLTKETQYF. The CDR3 coding sequence is TGTGCCACCTTTCCTGGGCTTACCAAAGAGACCCAGTACTTC. The complete variable domain, with remaining parts taken from reference TRBV5-4 and TRBJ2-5, reads ETGVTQSPTHLIKTRGQQVTLRCSSQSGHNTVSWYQQALGQGPQFIFQYYREEENGRGNFPPRFSGLQFPNYSSELNVNALELDDSALYLCATFPGLTKETQYFGPGTRLLVL.

In this sample, this clonotype turned up a few times. The chain joins TRBV5-1 to TRBJ1-1; 9 bases map to TRBD1. The V gene's germline CDR1 is SGHRS and CDR2 YFSETQ. CDR3 length: 16 residues. V was clipped by 0 bases and J by 3 bases; unmatched bases: 6. The chain's CDR3 is CASSLANRGRDTEAFF. CDR3 in DNA: TGCGCCAGCAGCTTGGCGAACAGGGGGCGGGACACTGAAGCTTTCTTT.

This clonotype has only a few counts. This sequence joins TRBV7-8 and TRBJ1-1, with D perhaps matching TRBD1 (6 bases). The CDR3 consists of 14 residues. Germline loops: CDR1 SGHVS, CDR2 FQNEAQ. The ends were cut back, 6 bases at V and 1 base at J, with 12 bases in the middle. In nucleotides, the CDR3 is TGTGCCAGCAGACCGGACAGCCAGAACACTGAAGCTTTCTTT. Translated: CASRPDSQNTEAFF.

The CDR3 sequence is CASSPMTGRGDTQYF. The CDR3 region has the DNA TGTGCCAGCTCACCCATGACAGGGAGGGGAGATACGCAGTATTTT. This chain uses TRBV18 with TRBJ2-3, with D perhaps assigned TRBD1 or TRBD2 (7 bases each). CDR1 is KGHSH, CDR2 LQKENI, per germline. The CDR3 is 15 residues long. Trimming removed 3 bases at V and 5 bases at J, with 15 bases between. Full variable domain (outside the CDR3, taken from reference TRBV18 and TRBJ2-3): NAGVMQNPRHLVRRRGQEARLRCSPMKGHSHVYWYRQLPEEGLKFMVYLQKENIIDESGMPKERFSAEFPKEGPSILRIQQVVRGDSAAYFCASSPMTGRGDTQYFGPGTRLTVL.

The rearrangement uses TRBV7-6 and TRBJ2-1; 10 bases match TRBD2. The germline V gene encodes CDR1 SGHVS and CDR2 FNYEAQ. The CDR3 contains 17 residues. Germline trimming cut 2 bases from V and 6 bases from J; bases unmatched to any gene: 10. CDR3 amino acids: CASSLNSAGTSANEQFF. CDR3 bases: TGTGCCAGCAGCTTAAATTCCGCCGGGACTAGCGCCAATGAGCAGTTCTTC.

This clonotype has a count of ten or more. The V call is TRBV5-1, the J call TRBJ2-5; D unclear. Germline lookup yields CDR1 SGHRS and CDR2 YFSETQ. Trimming stripped 4 bases from V and 1 base from J, with 11 bases between. The CDR3 runs 14 residues. CDR3 nucleotides: TGCGCCAGCAGCCTTGCTGGGTTCCAAGAGACCCAGTACTTC. This sequence encodes CASSLAGFQETQYF.

The chain has TRBV5-8 and TRBJ2-3; maybe TRBD1 (6 bases). This CDR3 has 14 residues. V lost 4 bases to trimming and J lost 4 bases, with 13 bases between them. Germline values: CDR1 SGHTS, CDR2 YDEGEE. The CDR3, as DNA: TGTGCCAGCAGCCCCGAACAGGGTGCAGATACGCAGTATTTT. Its protein product is CASSPEQGADTQYF. Filled out from reference TRBV5-8 and TRBJ2-3, the complete variable domain reads EAGVTQSPTHLIKTRGQQATLRCSPISGHTSVYWYQQALGLGLQFLLWYDEGEERNRGNFPPRFSGRQFPNYSSELNVNALELEDSALYLCASSPEQGADTQYFGPGTRLTVL.

The chain is built from TRBV7-9 and TRBJ1-4; D not certain. V was shortened by 5 bases and J by 0 bases, with 10 bases between the two germline ends. Germline V lookup: CDR1 SEHNR, CDR2 FQNEAQ (reference sequence). The CDR3 covers 15 residues. As DNA, the CDR3 is TGTGCCAGCAGCACGAACGCTGCAACTAATGAAAAACTGTTTTTT. Translation gives CASSTNAATNEKLFF.

The chain uses TRBV20-1 and TRBJ1-5; a weak D match, TRBD1 (6 bases). V was trimmed by 5 bases and J by 5 bases, leaving 13 bases between them. This CDR3 is built from 13 residues. Germline CDR1 and CDR2: DFQATT and SNEGSKA (reference sequence). This CDR3 is CSAQTGTDQPQHF. In DNA form, the CDR3 reads TGCAGTGCTCAAACAGGGACGGATCAGCCCCAGCATTTT.

V usage is TRBV11-1 and J usage is TRBJ2-1; no reliable D call. Germline loops: CDR1 SGHAT, CDR2 FQDESV (reference sequence). V was trimmed by 2 bases and J by 5 bases, leaving 7 bases between them. The CDR3 extends over 13 amino acids. CDR3 region: CASSLFRNNEQFF. The CDR3 nucleotides read TGTGCCAGCAGCTTATTCAGAAACAATGAGCAGTTCTTC.

A few counts support this clonotype. The genes are TRBV7-2 and TRBJ2-5; 9 bases fit TRBD1. CDR3 size: 14 residues. The V segment lost 5 bases and the J segment 5 bases; nucleotides outside the gene matches: 6. Looked up from germline, CDR1 is SGHTA and CDR2 is FQGNSA. The CDR3 is CASSTRTGVETQYF. Written as DNA, the CDR3 is TGTGCCAGCAGCACCCGGACAGGGGTTGAGACCCAGTACTTC.

This clonotype occurred a few times. The CDR3, as DNA: TGTGCCAGCAGATCGCAGGGATCCCCCCAGCCCCAGCATTTT. Translating it yields CASRSQGSPQPQHF. V usage is TRBV12-3 or TRBV12-4 and J usage is TRBJ1-5; possible D gene TRBD1, 5 bases. The CDR3 extends over 14 amino acids. The V end lost 6 bases, the J end lost 7 bases, and 16 bases lay between the germline ends.

The V call is TRBV19, the J call TRBJ2-1; D is undetermined. V was shortened by 0 bases and J by 3 bases, with 6 bases between the two germline ends. This CDR3 region has 14 residues. In germline, CDR1 is LNHDA, CDR2 SQIVND (reference sequence). CDR3 sequence: CASSIEHSYNEQFF. The CDR3 DNA reads as TGTGCCAGTAGTATAGAGCACAGCTACAATGAGCAGTTCTTC.

A few counts support this clonotype. The J gene is TRBJ2-3, the V gene TRBV4-1; TRBD2 matches at 8 bases. The length of the CDR3 is 15 residues. Losses at the gene ends were 4 bases for V and 5 bases for J; bases not matched to a gene: 8. The germline CDR1 and CDR2 sequences are MGHRA and YSYEKL. CDR3: CASSRLRRGGDTQYF. In DNA, the CDR3 is TGCGCCAGCAGCCGCCTCCGCCGGGGGGGAGATACGCAGTATTTT.

The rearrangement links TRBV6-6 to TRBJ2-5; D gene ambiguous. The CDR3 length is 13 residues. Germline V CDR1 and CDR2: MNHNY, SVGAGI (reference sequence). V was shortened by 2 bases and J by 4 bases, with 8 bases between the two germline ends. The CDR3 is CASSYTPGETQYF. CDR3 DNA sequence: TGTGCCAGCAGTTACACCCCGGGAGAGACCCAGTACTTC.

This clonotype was recorded at least ten times. The gene calls are TRBV18 and TRBJ1-1, with D possibly TRBD1 on 6 matching bases. V lost 4 bases, J lost 1 base, and 7 bases lay in between. The CDR3 contains 13 residues. From germline, CDR1 is KGHSH and CDR2 LQKENI. The CDR3 sequence is CASSRDKNTEAFF. In DNA form, the CDR3 reads TGTGCCAGCTCACGGGACAAGAACACTGAAGCTTTCTTT.

This clonotype was detected ten times or more. The J gene is TRBJ2-2, the V gene TRBV5-1, with D maybe TRBD2 (7 bases). Trimming stripped 5 bases from V and 2 bases from J, with 16 bases between. The CDR3 is made up of 16 amino acids. Germline CDR1 is SGHRS and CDR2 is YFSETQ. For the CDR3, the DNA is TGCGCCAGCAGGAGGGGGGGATCCGCAAACACCGGGGAGCTGTTTTTT. Translated, it gives CASRRGGSANTGELFF.

This chain joins TRBV28 and TRBJ1-6; tentative D call: TRBD1 (5 bases). Per germline, CDR1 MDHEN and CDR2 SYDVKM. The CDR3 is 17 residues long. The V and J ends lost 1 base and 7 bases respectively, with 17 bases between them. Written as DNA, the CDR3 is TGTGCCAGCAGTTTATCTTGGGGACCCAGGTCGAATTCACCCCTCCACTTT. Residues: CASSLSWGPRSNSPLHF.

The chain has TRBV13 and TRBJ1-3; 8 bases match TRBD1. V dropped 6 bases and J dropped 0; count of bases not matched to a gene: 16. The CDR3 length is 19 residues. Germline CDR1 is PRHDT and CDR2 is FYEKMQ (reference sequence). Written as DNA, the CDR3 is TGTGCCAGCAGTCAGTCCCGGGACAGGTTACTTAGCTCTGGAAACACCATATATTTT. Residues: CASSQSRDRLLSSGNTIYF.

This chain joins TRBV18 and TRBJ1-3; tentatively, D is TRBD1 (5 bases). This CDR3 region has 16 residues. Germline-derived CDR1 and CDR2 are KGHSH and LQKENI. V shed 3 bases and J shed 0 bases, with 12 bases lying between them. The CDR3 protein is CASSPVGGASGNTIYF. CDR3 in DNA: TGTGCCAGCTCACCGGTCGGGGGTGCCTCTGGAAACACCATATATTTT.

This clonotype was counted many times. The chain employs TRBV5-1 and TRBJ2-1; 12 bases match TRBD2. The germline CDR1 and CDR2 sequences are SGHRS and YFSETQ. The CDR3 spans 15 residues. Losses at the gene ends were 1 base for V and 9 bases for J; bases not matched to a gene: 5. In DNA, the CDR3 is TGCGCCAGCAGCTTGAAGCCTAGCGGGGGGGTTGAGCAGTTCTTC. Its translation: CASSLKPSGGVEQFF.

This clonotype was found many times. J is TRBJ2-3 and V is TRBV9; D is unresolved. V was cut by 3 bases and J by 3 bases, with 17 bases left in between. This CDR3 spans 16 amino acids. Per germline, CDR1 SGDLS and CDR2 YYNGEE. CDR3 nucleotide sequence: TGTGCCAGCAGCGGACGGTATGGCTACGGGACAGATACGCAGTATTTT. It specifies CASSGRYGYGTDTQYF.

J is TRBJ2-5 and V is TRBV28, with 7 nucleotides matching TRBD2. The germline CDR1 and CDR2 sequences are MDHEN and SYDVKM. CDR3 length equals 13 residues. The J segment lost 4 bases and the V segment lost 7 bases, leaving 6 bases of the junction unmatched. The CDR3 DNA sequence: TGTGCCAGCAAGGGAGGGGAAGGAGAGACCCAGTACTTC. Translated, it gives CASKGGEGETQYF.

The rearrangement links TRBV6-2 or TRBV6-3 to TRBJ2-7; TRBD2 matches 7 bases. Trimming took 8 bases from V and 7 from J; bases not matched to a gene: 8. Per the germline V gene, CDR1 is MNHEY and CDR2 is SVGEGT. The CDR3 runs 12 residues. CDR3 residues: CASCLRRGEQYV. The CDR3, as DNA: TGTGCCAGCTGCCTCCGGCGGGGGGAGCAGTACGTC.